Below, one T cell receptor (beta chain) is given with its context. Its antigen is not known. The entry originates in a study of T cells expressing NK-cell markers. Looking at the study overall: It was sorted CD3+CD56-NKG2C+, CD3+CD56+NKG2C- and CD3+CD56+NKG2C+ T cells that provided the TCR beta repertoires.

Reprocessing the 5' RACE reads, TCRdb reports a single entry for every CDR3 protein and omits DNA. The listing records almost 450,000 distinct CDR3 sequences. The CDR3 runs to 14 residues. Findings and caveats of the study: It is unclear if expanded NKG2C-expressing clones target HCMV antigens. The CD3+CD56-NKG2C+ fraction was also led by these clonotypes in a handful of donors.

The V and J genes are TRBV12-3 or TRBV12-4 and TRBJ2-3; TCRdb returns TRBD1, unconfirmable since there is no DNA. Sequencing was performed on blood T cells: a sorted CD56 or NKG2C T cell subset, CD4+ or CD8+ T cells, or bulk PBMC T cells (not recorded which). The source is a woman between 18 and 70 years old in good health. The CDR3 sequence: CASSGGVATDTQYF.